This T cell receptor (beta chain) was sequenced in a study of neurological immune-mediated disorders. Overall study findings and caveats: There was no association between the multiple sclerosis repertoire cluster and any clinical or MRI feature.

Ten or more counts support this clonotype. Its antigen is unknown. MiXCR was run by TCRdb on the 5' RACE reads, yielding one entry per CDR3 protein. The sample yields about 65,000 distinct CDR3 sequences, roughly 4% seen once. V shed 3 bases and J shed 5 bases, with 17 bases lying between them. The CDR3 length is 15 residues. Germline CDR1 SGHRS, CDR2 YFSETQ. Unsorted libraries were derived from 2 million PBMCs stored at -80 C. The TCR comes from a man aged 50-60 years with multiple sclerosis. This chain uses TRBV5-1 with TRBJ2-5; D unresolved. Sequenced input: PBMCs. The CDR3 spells CASSYETGQAETQYF. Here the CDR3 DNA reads TGCGCCAGCAGCTACGAGACTGGCCAGGCGGAGACCCAGTACTTC. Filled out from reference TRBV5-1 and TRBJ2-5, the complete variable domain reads KAGVTQTPRYLIKTRGQQVTLSCSPISGHRSVSWYQQTPGQGLQFLFEYFSETQRNKGNFPGRFSGRQFSNSRSEMNVSTLELGDSALYLCASSYETGQAETQYFGPGTRLLVL.